This TCR beta chain was obtained from a study of beta chain features in type 1 diabetes. Study outcomes and limitations: Patients' naive, central memory and regulatory TCRB repertoires appeared more alike than those of healthy donors.

In its sample, this clone was seen a few times. Its matching antigen is unknown. The authors reverse transcribed all of the isolated RNA, so sequencing captured expressed TCRB transcripts. Assay used: immunoSEQ multiplex PCR; TCRdb lists only in-frame clones, some missing. The profile shows about 620,000 clones, 15% to 19% of them singletons. Sorting based on CD45RO/CCR7/CD25/CD127/CD95/CD27 separated CD4+ naive, central memory, regulatory and stem cell-like memory cells. Sorted populations all had greater than 95% purity. The sequenced sample was naive CD4+ T cells from blood. This TCR came from a man aged 18 to 29 in good health.

DNA of the CDR3: TGTGCCAGCAGCTTAGAGGACTCCTACGAGCAGTACTTC. It yields the protein CASSLEDSYEQYF. The gene calls are TRBV7-2 and TRBJ2-7; D unclear. The V gene's germline CDR1 is SGHTA and CDR2 FQGNSA. The CDR3 consists of 13 residues. The V gene lost 1 base and the J gene lost 0 bases, with 4 bases spanning the gap.